These 5 T cell receptor beta chains came from one sample sequenced in a study of shared clonotypes between healthy human individuals. Clones were sequenced by immunoSEQ multiplex PCR, and TCRdb holds only the in-frame ones, with some missing. Of some 2,500,000 clones listed, approximately 94% are singletons. Input material: naive CD4+ T cells from PBMCs. Subset of the sample: CD45RA+ positively selected. Source of these receptors: a man between 18 and 29 years old in good health. Some clones in this sample may be carry-over from other donors' samples.

Only a few counts were recorded for this clone. The rearrangement links TRBV19 to TRBJ2-5, with D uncertain. Between the trimmed V and J ends, which lost 2 bases and 7 bases, there was a span of 11 bases. CDR1 LNHDA and CDR2 SQIVND come from the germline V gene (reference sequence). The CDR3 loop spans 13 amino acids. The CDR3 DNA reads as TGTGCCAGTAGTATATCCGAGAGTCGGACCCAGTACTTC. Encoded protein: CASSISESRTQYF.

V usage is TRBV7-9 and J usage is TRBJ2-1; D possibly corresponds to TRBD2 (7 bases). The germline V and J ends were trimmed by 1 base and 1 base, with 11 bases remaining between them. Germline CDR1 is SEHNR and CDR2 is FQNEAQ (reference sequence). There are 16 residues in the CDR3. CDR3 sequence reads: CASSLEGGRSYNEQFF. DNA for the CDR3: TGTGCCAGCAGCTTAGAGGGGGGGCGGTCCTACAATGAGCAGTTCTTC.

As DNA, the CDR3 is TGTGCCAGCAGCTTGAGGGCGGGACCCTACAATGAGCAGTTCTTC. Amino acids: CASSLRAGPYNEQFF. This chain links TRBV11-3 with TRBJ2-1, with a weak D call TRBD2 (6 bases). Germline V gene lookup returns CDR1 SGHNT and CDR2 YENEEA. The CDR3 has 15 residues. The germline V and J ends were trimmed by 3 bases and 2 bases, with 11 bases remaining between them. The complete variable domain, with remaining parts taken from reference TRBV11-3 and TRBJ2-1, reads EAGVVQSPRYKIIEKKQPVAFWCNPISGHNTLYWYLQNLGQGPELLIRYENEEAVDDSQLPKDRFSAERLKGVDSTLKIQPAELGDSAVYLCASSLRAGPYNEQFFGPGTRLTVL.

This clone appeared a few times. This rearrangement joins TRBV11-3 to TRBJ1-1; TRBD1 aligns across 7 bases. The CDR3 is made up of 14 amino acids. Germline V gene data show CDR1 as SGHNT and CDR2 as YENEEA. V trimming: 2 bases; J trimming: 4 bases; junction bases outside the gene matches: 4. The CDR3 loop reads CASSLTGVGTEAFF. The CDR3 bases are TGTGCCAGCAGCTTAACAGGGGTGGGCACTGAAGCTTTCTTT. Filled out from reference TRBV11-3 and TRBJ1-1, the complete variable domain reads EAGVVQSPRYKIIEKKQPVAFWCNPISGHNTLYWYLQNLGQGPELLIRYENEEAVDDSQLPKDRFSAERLKGVDSTLKIQPAELGDSAVYLCASSLTGVGTEAFFGQGTRLTVV.

V gene TRBV2 combines with J gene TRBJ2-1; tentative D call: TRBD1 (6 bases). The germline gives CDR1 SNHLY, CDR2 FYNNEI. The CDR3 loop spans 15 amino acids. With 2 bases removed from V and 7 bases from J, the gap between germline ends came to 15 bases. In DNA form, the CDR3 reads TGTGCCAGCAGTGAACTCCCCCAGGGGTGGAATGAGCAGTTCTTC. It encodes CASSELPQGWNEQFF. Supplemented by reference TRBV2 and TRBJ2-1, the full variable domain reads EPEVTQTPSHQVTQMGQEVILRCVPISNHLYFYWYRQILGQKVEFLVSFYNNEISEKSEIFDDQFSVERPDGSNFTLKIRSTKLEDSAMYFCASSELPQGWNEQFFGPGTRLTVL.